This T cell receptor gamma chain was retrieved from a study of Vδ1+ human thymocytes. Study-level results: Bulk data may be misread because of unexpected Vdelta2 sequences. In the thymus, TRG and TRD repertoires looked highly polyclonal with Gaussian CDR3 lengths.

As regards this clone: Its target is not known.

Sequences come from RNA converted to cDNA by reverse transcription. CDR3 amplicons came from multiplex PCR with pooled V-gene forward and constant-region reverse primers. TCRdb ran CATT on the multiplex PCR reads. The repertoire consists of tens of thousands of gamma-chain clones, with over 20% occurring once and the leading ten covering 1.9%. The trim removed 3 bases at V and 1 base at J, leaving 12 bases unmatched. The CDR3 loop spans 16 amino acids. Germline lookup yields CDR1 GITISATS and CDR2 ISYDGTV (reference sequence). The chain couples TRGV9 to TRGJ1 or TRGJ2. The sequence came from a girl under three years old who had congenital heart surgery. The sequenced sample was Vdelta1+ gamma-delta thymocytes from the thymus. Stated subset: FACS-sorted CD3+ TCRalphabeta- TCRVdelta1+ TCRVdelta2- thymocytes. The CDR3 region is CALWELRMGNYYKKLF. CDR3 nucleotide sequence: TGTGCCTTGTGGGAGCTCCGTATGGGAAATTATTATAAGAAACTCTTT.